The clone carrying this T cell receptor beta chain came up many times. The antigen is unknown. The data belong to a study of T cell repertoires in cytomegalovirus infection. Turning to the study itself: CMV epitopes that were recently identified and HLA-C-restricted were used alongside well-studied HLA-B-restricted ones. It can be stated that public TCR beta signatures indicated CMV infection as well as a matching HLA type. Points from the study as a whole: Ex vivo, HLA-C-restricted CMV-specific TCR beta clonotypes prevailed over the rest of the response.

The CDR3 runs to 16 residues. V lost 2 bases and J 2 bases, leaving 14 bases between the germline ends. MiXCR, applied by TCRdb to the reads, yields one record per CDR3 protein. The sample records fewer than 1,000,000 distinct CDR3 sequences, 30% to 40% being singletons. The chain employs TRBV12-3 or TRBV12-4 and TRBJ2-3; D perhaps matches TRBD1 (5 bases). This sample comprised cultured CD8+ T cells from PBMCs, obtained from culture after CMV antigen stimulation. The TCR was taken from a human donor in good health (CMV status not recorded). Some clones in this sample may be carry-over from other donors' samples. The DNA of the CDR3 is TGTGCCAGCAGTTTAATCCATGACAGCCACACAGATACGCAGTATTTT. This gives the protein CASSLIHDSHTDTQYF.